The 16 T cell receptor beta chains in this list originate from one sample, sequenced in a study of blood T cell repertoires in COVID-19. TCRdb's table, derived via immunoSEQ multiplex PCR, lists solely in-frame clones and lacks some. This sample carries approximately 30,000 clones, roughly 80% of them seen once, and the ten largest clones take more than 45%. The sample taken for sequencing was peripheral blood. The receptor source for this set is a man in his fifties or sixties with active or convalescent COVID-19.

The J gene is TRBJ1-1, the V gene TRBV14, with D tentatively TRBD1 (5 bases). The CDR3 is 13 residues long. V shed 4 bases and J shed 3 bases, with 9 bases lying between them. Germline lookup yields CDR1 SGHDN and CDR2 FVKESK. The CDR3 DNA is TGTGCCAGCAGCCGCGGGACTCACACTGAAGCTTTCTTT. This encodes CASSRGTHTEAFF. Based on the CDR3 plus reference TRBV14 and TRBJ1-1, the full variable domain is EAGVTQFPSHSVIEKGQTVTLRCDPISGHDNLYWYRRVMGKEIKFLLHFVKESKQDESGMPNNRFLAERTGGTYSTLKVQPAELEDSGVYFCASSRGTHTEAFFGQGTRLTVV.

The chain joins TRBV19 to TRBJ2-1; tentative D call: TRBD1 (5 bases). The CDR3 sequence is 14 residues long. The germline CDR1 and CDR2 sequences are LNHDA and SQIVND (reference sequence). V was trimmed by 3 bases and J by 4 bases, leaving 10 bases between them. In nucleotides, the CDR3 is TGTGCCAGTAGTATCGGCAGGGATTACAATGAGCAGTTCTTC. This codes for CASSIGRDYNEQFF.

The chain uses TRBV27 and TRBJ1-2, with D hard to call. CDR3 length: 13 residues. CDR1 and CDR2 from the germline V gene are MNHEY and SMNVEV (reference sequence). V was shortened by 6 bases and J by 8 bases, with 16 bases between the two germline ends. CDR3 sequence: CASSFQFLGGYTF. In DNA form, the CDR3 reads TGTGCCAGCAGCTTTCAGTTTCTAGGCGGCTACACCTTC.

This clone was seen repeatedly, ten times or more. This chain joins TRBV7-2 and TRBJ2-7, with D hard to call. There are 15 residues in the CDR3. The germline V and J ends were trimmed by 0 bases and 2 bases, with 11 bases remaining between them. Germline CDR1 reads SGHTA; CDR2 reads FQGNSA. CDR3 loop: CASSLAVSATYEQYF. The CDR3 DNA follows: TGTGCCAGCAGCTTAGCTGTCAGTGCAACCTACGAGCAGTACTTC.

This chain connects TRBV29-1 to TRBJ2-3; 7 bases are shared with TRBD2. The CDR3 length is 13 residues. Losses at the gene ends were 4 bases for V and 1 base for J; bases not matched to a gene: 2. Germline-derived CDR1 and CDR2 are SQVTM and ANQGSEA. The CDR3 coding sequence is TGCAGCGTTGGTAGCGGGCGCACAGATACGCAGTATTTT. Amino acids: CSVGSGRTDTQYF.

J is TRBJ1-3 and V is TRBV10-3; D might be TRBD1 (5 bases). Germline CDR1 ENHRY, CDR2 SYGVKD. V dropped 4 bases and J dropped 0 bases, with 13 bases sitting between them. The CDR3 contains 16 residues. The CDR3 DNA follows: TGTGCCATCAGTGTCTCGCCAACAGGCTCTGGAAACACCATATATTTT. Translated, it gives CAISVSPTGSGNTIYF.

This clone was found once. The rearrangement links TRBV5-1 to TRBJ2-3, with D perhaps matching TRBD2 (6 bases). From germline, CDR1 is SGHRS and CDR2 YFSETQ. The CDR3 runs 14 residues. The V end lost 0 bases, the J end lost 4 bases, and 9 bases lay between the germline ends. Here the CDR3 reads CASSLERLADTQYF. The CDR3 DNA reads as TGCGCCAGCAGCTTGGAAAGACTAGCAGATACGCAGTATTTT. Complete variable domain (other parts from reference TRBV5-1 and TRBJ2-3): KAGVTQTPRYLIKTRGQQVTLSCSPISGHRSVSWYQQTPGQGLQFLFEYFSETQRNKGNFPGRFSGRQFSNSRSEMNVSTLELGDSALYLCASSLERLADTQYFGPGTRLTVL.

The table lists this clone with a count of one. This chain uses TRBV11-3 with TRBJ2-1, with D tentatively TRBD2 (5 bases). The germline V gene encodes CDR1 SGHNT and CDR2 YENEEA. V lost 5 bases and J lost 9, with 11 bases in between. The CDR3 runs 12 residues. The CDR3 DNA follows: TGTGCCAGCAGCGGCGGGTTCCGTGAGCAGTTCTTC. This gives the protein CASSGGFREQFF.

A few counts support this clone. The genes are TRBV29-1 and TRBJ1-5; D is uncertain. Germline CDR1 is SQVTM and CDR2 is ANQGSEA. This CDR3 comprises 15 residues. V was clipped by 4 bases and J by 2 bases, with 15 bases between them. CDR3 nucleotide sequence: TGCAGCGTTGCAGACGGGGTATTGGGCAATCAGCCCCAGCATTTT. Translation gives CSVADGVLGNQPQHF. The complete variable domain, with remaining parts taken from reference TRBV29-1 and TRBJ1-5, reads SAVISQKPSRDICQRGTSLTIQCQVDSQVTMMFWYRQQPGQSLTLIATANQGSEATYESGFVIDKFPISRPNLTFSTLTVSNMSPEDSSIYLCSVADGVLGNQPQHFGDGTRLSIL.

The chain couples TRBV19 to TRBJ1-6; 7 nucleotides line up with TRBD1. Germline V CDR1 and CDR2: LNHDA, SQIVND (reference sequence). The CDR3 spans 14 residues. V was clipped by 6 bases and J by 9 bases; unmatched bases: 8. CDR3 protein: CASRTRDSGSPLHF. The DNA for the CDR3 is TGTGCCAGTAGAACCCGGGACAGTGGTTCACCCCTCCACTTT.

The V and J genes are TRBV29-1 and TRBJ1-1; 8 nucleotides match TRBD1. V lost 6 bases and J lost 9; bases outside the gene matches: 15. Per the germline V gene, CDR1 is SQVTM and CDR2 is ANQGSEA. The CDR3 covers 14 residues. CDR3 in DNA: TGCAGCGTCGGATTTTGGACAGGGCGTGTGCAAGCTTTCTTT. It encodes CSVGFWTGRVQAFF. Looking up the rest from reference TRBV29-1 and TRBJ1-1 gives the full variable domain: SAVISQKPSRDICQRGTSLTIQCQVDSQVTMMFWYRQQPGQSLTLIATANQGSEATYESGFVIDKFPISRPNLTFSTLTVSNMSPEDSSIYLCSVGFWTGRVQAFFGQGTRLTVV.

Only a few counts were recorded for this clone. This chain connects TRBV2 to TRBJ2-5, with 8 bases fitting TRBD1. Germline trimming cut 3 bases from V and 5 bases from J; bases unmatched to any gene: 2. This CDR3 contains 13 residues. Looked up from germline, CDR1 is SNHLY and CDR2 is FYNNEI. CDR3 residues: CASSEDREETQYF. CDR3 DNA: TGTGCCAGCAGTGAGGACAGGGAGGAGACCCAGTACTTC.

This chain uses TRBV28 with TRBJ2-7, with D uncertain. V was shortened by 4 bases and J by 0 bases, with 13 bases between the two germline ends. There are 15 residues in the CDR3. Germline CDR1 and CDR2: MDHEN and SYDVKM. The DNA for the CDR3 is TGTGCCAGCAGTTGGAGTAGGATAAGCTCCTACGAGCAGTACTTC. The encoded protein is CASSWSRISSYEQYF.

Here the CDR3 DNA reads TGTGCCAGCAGCATGTGGACAGGGGAAGGTGAAGCTTTCTTT. It yields the protein CASSMWTGEGEAFF. The chain joins TRBV5-8 to TRBJ1-1, with 9 bases that match TRBD1. Germline assignment: CDR1 SGHTS and CDR2 YDEGEE. Trimming removed 4 bases from V and 7 bases from J; junction bases left unmatched: 8. There are 14 residues in the CDR3. The full variable domain, with the rest looked up from reference TRBV5-8 and TRBJ1-1, is EAGVTQSPTHLIKTRGQQATLRCSPISGHTSVYWYQQALGLGLQFLLWYDEGEERNRGNFPPRFSGRQFPNYSSELNVNALELEDSALYLCASSMWTGEGEAFFGQGTRLTVV.

V gene TRBV6-5 combines with J gene TRBJ2-7, with 7 positions matching TRBD1. CDR3 length: 14 amino acids. J lost 3 bases, V lost 0 bases, and 2 bases had no gene match. Germline assignment: CDR1 MNHEY and CDR2 SVGAGI. CDR3 nucleotide sequence: TGTGCCAGCAGTTACTCAGCAGGGGGCTACGAGCAGTACTTC. Its protein product is CASSYSAGGYEQYF.

The chain uses TRBV27 and TRBJ2-3, with D perhaps matching TRBD2 (5 bases). The germline V gene encodes CDR1 MNHEY and CDR2 SMNVEV (reference sequence). V was clipped by 6 bases and J by 6 bases, with 16 bases between them. The CDR3 runs to 14 residues. This chain's CDR3 is CASRGDHRGDTQYF. The CDR3 nucleotides are TGTGCCAGCAGGGGAGACCACCGAGGGGATACGCAGTATTTT.